This passage covers 5 T cell receptor beta chains from one sample sequenced in a study of PD-1 blockade in mismatch repair-deficient tumors. Data came from immunoSEQ multiplex PCR; TCRdb stores just in-frame clones and leaves some out. The sample holds 15,000 to 25,000 clones, roughly 87% seen once. Sequencing was performed on PBMCs, taken 52 weeks after starting pembrolizumab. These receptors all come from an adult with mismatch repair-deficient cancer.

CDR3: CASSPASGSRNEQFF. The CDR3 DNA reads as TGTGCCAGCAGTCCAGCTAGCGGGAGTCGCAATGAGCAGTTCTTC. The gene calls are TRBV27 and TRBJ2-1, with 10 bases matching TRBD2. Losses at the gene ends were 5 bases for V and 6 bases for J; bases not matched to a gene: 7. The CDR3 is 15 residues long. Germline V gives CDR1 MNHEY, CDR2 SMNVEV (reference sequence).

The V call is TRBV28, the J call TRBJ2-5; tentative D call: TRBD1 (6 bases). V gave up 5 bases and J gave up 4 bases, with 11 bases separating them. Germline CDR1 reads MDHEN; CDR2 reads SYDVKM. The CDR3 consists of 13 residues. The chain's CDR3 is CASSRRGGETQYF. The CDR3 nucleotides are TGTGCCAGCAGTCGCAGGGGCGGAGAGACCCAGTACTTC.

The V and J genes are TRBV28 and TRBJ1-2, with 7 nucleotides matching TRBD1. With V trimmed by 6 bases and J by 5 bases, 9 bases remained unmatched. CDR1 and CDR2 (germline): MDHEN, SYDVKM. The CDR3 loop spans 14 amino acids. CDR3 region: CASSRGGAGYGYTF. The CDR3 nucleotides are TGTGCCAGCAGCAGAGGGGGCGCGGGGTATGGCTACACCTTC.

This clone was counted only a few times. The chain carries TRBV19 and TRBJ2-7; tentative D call: TRBD2 (6 bases). Germline values: CDR1 LNHDA, CDR2 SQIVND (reference sequence). CDR3 length: 15 amino acids. The V gene lost 6 bases and the J gene lost 2 bases, with 17 bases spanning the gap. The CDR3 DNA sequence: TGTGCCAGTAGGTACTCGGGGGAGAGCGCCTACGAGCAGTACTTC. Translating it yields CASRYSGESAYEQYF.

The chain links TRBV5-1 to TRBJ2-3; 8 positions match TRBD1. The CDR3 loop spans 13 amino acids. V was pared by 7 bases and J by 6 bases, with 7 bases of the junction left unmatched. Germline lookup yields CDR1 SGHRS and CDR2 YFSETQ. CDR3 region: CASVGQVGDTQYF. CDR3 nucleotide sequence: TGCGCCAGCGTGGGACAGGTAGGGGATACGCAGTATTTT.